This T cell receptor beta chain was sequenced for a study of glioma-infiltrating T cells after dendritic cell vaccination. Clones were read by immunoSEQ multiplex PCR, and TCRdb kept only the in-frame ones, dropping some. The sample records roughly 83,000 clones, about nine tenths being singletons. PBMC sampling occurred before vaccination, two weeks after the third dose, and at progression. Germline V lookup: CDR1 LGHNA, CDR2 YNFKEQ. With 2 bases clipped from V and 7 bases from J, the junction kept 8 bases outside the gene matches. The CDR3 covers 16 residues. The genes are TRBV4-2 and TRBJ2-2; the match to TRBD2 covers 9 bases. The receptor's source is a human donor with glioblastoma. The source material was blood, sampled before dendritic cell vaccination. CDR3 amino acids: CASSQSASGELGELFF. In nucleotides, the CDR3 is TGTGCCAGCAGCCAATCTGCTAGCGGGGAACTCGGGGAGCTGTTTTTT.